These 20 T cell receptor beta chains were sequenced from one sample in a study of CD4 T cells in relation to SARS-CoV-2 and coronaviruses. Assay: immunoSEQ multiplex PCR; the TCRdb copy retains only in-frame clones and omits some. The table shows 35,000 to 40,000 clones, with approximately 90% occurring only once. Specimen: memory CD4+ T cells from PBMCs. The receptor set was obtained from an adult with COVID-19.

Written as DNA, the CDR3 is TGTGCCAGCAATCGAGGACAGGGGCAGAACGAAAAACTGTTTTTT. This sequence encodes CASNRGQGQNEKLFF. The V call is TRBV25-1, the J call TRBJ1-4; TRBD1 matches at 9 bases. J was trimmed by 8 bases and V by 7 bases; bases with no gene match: 11. The germline V gene encodes CDR1 MGHDK and CDR2 SYGVNS. The CDR3 covers 15 residues.

The chain joins TRBV6-5 to TRBJ2-5; D perhaps matches TRBD1 (7 bases). Germline V lookup: CDR1 MNHEY, CDR2 SVGAGI. The CDR3 extends over 15 amino acids. Trimming left V 7 bases short and J 4 bases short, with 19 bases between. Written as DNA, the CDR3 is TGTGCCAGCACCCCGACAGGGCAGGGGGGAGAGACCCAGTACTTC. As protein: CASTPTGQGGETQYF.

This clone was seen a single time. CDR3 region: CASSETGVGNTIYF. Written as DNA, the CDR3 is TGTGCCAGCAGCGAGACAGGGGTAGGAAACACCATATATTTT. This chain connects TRBV7-9 to TRBJ1-3, with TRBD1 identical over 8 bases. With V trimmed by 5 bases and J by 4 bases, 4 bases remained unmatched. CDR3 length: 14 residues. The germline CDR1 and CDR2 sequences are SEHNR and FQNEAQ (reference sequence).

The chain uses TRBV9 and TRBJ1-3; unclear D gene. This CDR3 has 16 residues. Germline lookup yields CDR1 SGDLS and CDR2 YYNGEE. V was pared by 4 bases and J by 0 bases, with 14 bases between. The CDR3 spells CASSNRDSVSGNTIYF. In DNA form, the CDR3 reads TGTGCCAGCAGCAACCGGGATTCTGTCTCTGGAAACACCATATATTTT. The full variable domain, rest sourced from reference TRBV9 and TRBJ1-3, is DSGVTQTPKHLITATGQRVTLRCSPRSGDLSVYWYQQSLDQGLQFLIQYYNGEERAKGNILERFSAQQFPDLHSELNLSSLELGDSALYFCASSNRDSVSGNTIYFGEGSWLTVV.

The V gene is TRBV29-1, the J gene TRBJ2-5, with 10 bases aligning to TRBD2. Germline CDR1 reads SQVTM; CDR2 reads ANQGSEA. V shed 4 bases and J 4 bases; nucleotides not matched to a gene: 6. This CDR3 is built from 14 residues. The chain's CDR3 is CSVVASGGIETQYF. The CDR3 DNA sequence: TGCAGCGTTGTGGCTAGCGGGGGAATAGAGACCCAGTACTTC. The entire variable domain, with the rest obtained from reference TRBV29-1 and TRBJ2-5, is as follows: SAVISQKPSRDICQRGTSLTIQCQVDSQVTMMFWYRQQPGQSLTLIATANQGSEATYESGFVIDKFPISRPNLTFSTLTVSNMSPEDSSIYLCSVVASGGIETQYFGPGTRLLVL.

V gene TRBV3-1 (or the pseudogene TRBV3-2) combines with J gene TRBJ2-2; D call uncertain. With 1 base removed from V and 5 bases from J, the gap between germline ends came to 5 bases. The CDR3 is 13 residues long. Germline lookup yields CDR1 LGHDT and CDR2 YNNKEL (reference sequence). As DNA, the CDR3 is TGTGCCAGCAGCCAAGTGAGGACCGGGGAGCTGTTTTTT. Residues: CASSQVRTGELFF.

The chain is built from TRBV11-2 and TRBJ2-3; D gene uncertain. The germline gives CDR1 SGHAT, CDR2 FQNNGV. Trimming pared 0 bases from V and 0 bases from J, leaving 13 bases between. This CDR3 comprises 17 residues. As DNA, the CDR3 is TGTGCCAGCAGCTTAGACTTGTTTGTAGGAAGCACAGATACGCAGTATTTT. The encoded protein is CASSLDLFVGSTDTQYF.

V and J are TRBV6-1 and TRBJ2-7, with D uncertain. The V and J ends lost 2 bases and 5 bases respectively, with 7 bases between them. CDR1 is MNHNS and CDR2 is SASEGT in the germline V gene. The CDR3 totals 12 residues. The CDR3 sequence: CASSELGDEQYF. The CDR3 region has the DNA TGTGCCAGCAGTGAATTGGGCGACGAGCAGTACTTC.

J is TRBJ2-2 and V is TRBV29-1, with a weak D call TRBD1 (7 bases). Deletions cut 6 bases from V and 0 bases from J, with 14 bases between. CDR3 length: 15 amino acids. Germline V lookup: CDR1 SQVTM, CDR2 ANQGSEA. DNA of the CDR3: TGCAGCGTGGGAGGACAGGTTTCGAACACCGGGGAGCTGTTTTTT. Translation: CSVGGQVSNTGELFF.

The genes are TRBV11-2 and TRBJ2-7, with 8 bases identical to TRBD2. The CDR3 extends over 14 amino acids. CDR1 is SGHAT, CDR2 FQNNGV, per germline. Trimming took 5 bases from V and 6 from J; bases not matched to a gene: 9. The CDR3 sequence is CASSATRSGGEQYF. In nucleotides, the CDR3 is TGTGCCAGCAGCGCAACTCGGAGCGGGGGCGAGCAGTACTTC.

V usage is TRBV9 and J usage is TRBJ2-3; possibly TRBD1 for D (5 bases). CDR3 length: 14 residues. The V gene lost 3 bases and the J gene lost 1 base, with 9 bases spanning the gap. Germline V gene sequence: CDR1 SGDLS, CDR2 YYNGEE. The CDR3 region has the DNA TGTGCCAGCAGCGCGGCAGGGCGCACAGATACGCAGTATTTT. Its protein is CASSAAGRTDTQYF. The variable domain in full, completed from reference TRBV9 and TRBJ2-3, reads DSGVTQTPKHLITATGQRVTLRCSPRSGDLSVYWYQQSLDQGLQFLIQYYNGEERAKGNILERFSAQQFPDLHSELNLSSLELGDSALYFCASSAAGRTDTQYFGPGTRLTVL.

This rearrangement joins TRBV6-1 to TRBJ1-5, with D hard to call. CDR1 and CDR2 (germline): MNHNS, SASEGT. The CDR3 consists of 16 residues. V gave up 3 bases and J gave up 2 bases, with 14 bases separating them. This CDR3 is CASSEMTWVGNQPQHF. CDR3 coding DNA: TGTGCCAGCAGTGAGATGACGTGGGTCGGCAATCAGCCCCAGCATTTT.

The chain links TRBV29-1 to TRBJ2-1; D uncertain. The germline V and J ends were trimmed by 4 bases and 14 bases, with 6 bases remaining between them. Germline CDR1 reads SQVTM; CDR2 reads ANQGSEA. The CDR3 totals 8 residues. The CDR3 reads CSVGWEFF. Written as DNA, the CDR3 is TGCAGCGTTGGTTGGGAGTTCTTC.

CDR3 sequence reads: CATSRGHPRVSDTQYF. The CDR3 nucleotides read TGTGCCACCAGCAGAGGCCACCCCAGGGTTTCAGATACGCAGTATTTT. The J gene is TRBJ2-3, the V gene TRBV15, with D perhaps matching TRBD1 (5 bases). The CDR3 runs to 16 residues. Germline lookup yields CDR1 LNHNV and CDR2 YYDKDF (reference sequence). Trimming left V 1 base short and J 4 bases short, with 15 bases between.

The gene calls are TRBV9 and TRBJ2-2; D gene ambiguous. CDR1 and CDR2 (germline): SGDLS, YYNGEE. CDR3 length: 16 amino acids. Trimming took 0 bases from V and 2 from J, leaving 11 bases between them. Here the CDR3 reads CASSVAGRSNTGELFF. The DNA of the CDR3 is TGTGCCAGCAGCGTAGCTGGACGGAGCAACACCGGGGAGCTGTTTTTT.

The genes are TRBV6-4 and TRBJ2-1, with D perhaps assigned TRBD1 or TRBD2 (5 bases each). CDR1 is MRHNA and CDR2 is SNTAGT in the germline V gene. The CDR3 sequence is 13 residues long. The V end was cut by 6 bases, the J end by 9 bases, with 15 bases between. The CDR3 nucleotides are TGTGCCAGCAGCAGGGACGGAGATAGTGAGCAGTTCTTC. Its translation is CASSRDGDSEQFF.

The chain combines TRBV11-3 with TRBJ2-5; D is uncertain. Per germline, CDR1 SGHNT and CDR2 YENEEA. The CDR3 length is 12 residues. V was trimmed by 3 bases and J by 7 bases, leaving 9 bases between them. The CDR3 region has the DNA TGTGCCAGCAGCTTCGATATTAGGACCCAGTACTTC. It yields the protein CASSFDIRTQYF.

The CDR3 region has the DNA TGTGCCAGCAGCGGAAACAGGGACATCTCTGGAAACACCATATATTTT. It yields the protein CASSGNRDISGNTIYF. The chain is built from TRBV5-6 and TRBJ1-3, with a tentative D call TRBD1 (6 bases). The CDR3 is 16 amino acids. CDR1 is SGHDT and CDR2 is YYEEEE in the germline V gene. Trimming cost V 4 bases and J 0 bases, with 14 bases left between them.

This chain connects TRBV4-1 to TRBJ1-6; perhaps TRBD1 as D (6 bases). V lost 3 bases, J lost 10 bases, and 16 bases lay in between. The CDR3 has 15 amino acids. Germline V gene sequence: CDR1 MGHRA, CDR2 YSYEKL. CDR3: CASSHLDRQKSPLHF. In DNA form, the CDR3 reads TGCGCCAGCAGCCACCTAGACAGGCAGAAATCACCCCTCCACTTT.

The chain carries TRBV3-1 (or the pseudogene TRBV3-2) and TRBJ2-5; D possibly uses TRBD1 or TRBD2 (5 bases each). The CDR3 has 15 residues. Germline assignment: CDR1 LGHDT and CDR2 YNNKEL (reference sequence). V was clipped by 1 base and J by 1 base, with 10 bases between them. The CDR3 protein is CASSQATGPQETQYF. Written as DNA, the CDR3 is TGTGCCAGCAGCCAAGCGACGGGACCCCAAGAGACCCAGTACTTC.